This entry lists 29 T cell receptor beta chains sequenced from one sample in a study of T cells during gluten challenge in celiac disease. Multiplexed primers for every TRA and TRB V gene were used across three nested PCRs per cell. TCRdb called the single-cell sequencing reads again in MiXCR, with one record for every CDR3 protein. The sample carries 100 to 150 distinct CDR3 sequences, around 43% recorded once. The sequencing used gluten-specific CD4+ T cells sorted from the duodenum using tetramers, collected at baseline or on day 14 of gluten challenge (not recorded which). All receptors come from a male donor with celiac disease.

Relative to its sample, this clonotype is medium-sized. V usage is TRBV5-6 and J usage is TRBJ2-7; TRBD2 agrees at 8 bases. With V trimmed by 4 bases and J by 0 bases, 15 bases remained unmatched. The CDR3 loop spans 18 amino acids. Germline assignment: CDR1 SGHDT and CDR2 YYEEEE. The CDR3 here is CASSPFGHKAGVSYEQYV. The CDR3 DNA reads TGTGCCAGCAGCCCCTTCGGTCACAAAGCGGGAGTCTCCTACGAGCAGTACGTC.

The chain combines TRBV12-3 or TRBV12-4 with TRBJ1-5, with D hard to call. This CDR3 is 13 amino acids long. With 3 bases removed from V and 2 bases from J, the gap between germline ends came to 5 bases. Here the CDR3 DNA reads TGTGCCAGCAGTTTGGGTCGCAATCAGCCCCAGCATTTT. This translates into CASSLGRNQPQHF.

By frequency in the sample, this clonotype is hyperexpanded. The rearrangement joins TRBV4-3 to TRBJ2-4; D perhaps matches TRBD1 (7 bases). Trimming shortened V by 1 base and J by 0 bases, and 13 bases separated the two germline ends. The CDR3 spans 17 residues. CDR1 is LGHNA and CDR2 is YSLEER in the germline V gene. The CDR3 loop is CASSQVEGARAKNIQYF. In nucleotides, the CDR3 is TGCGCCAGCAGCCAAGTGGAGGGGGCACGAGCCAAAAACATTCAGTACTTC.

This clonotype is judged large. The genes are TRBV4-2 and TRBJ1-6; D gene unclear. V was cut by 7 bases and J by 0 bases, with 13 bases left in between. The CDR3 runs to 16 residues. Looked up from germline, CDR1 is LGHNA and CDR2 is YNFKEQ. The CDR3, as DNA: TGTGCCAGCACCCTGTCTGGGAGCTCCTATAATTCACCCCTCCACTTT. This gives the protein CASTLSGSSYNSPLHF.

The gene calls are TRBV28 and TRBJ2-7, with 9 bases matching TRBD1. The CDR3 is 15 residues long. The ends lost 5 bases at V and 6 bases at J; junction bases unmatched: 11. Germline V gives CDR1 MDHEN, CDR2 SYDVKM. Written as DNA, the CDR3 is TGTGCCAGCAGTCTCGTGGGACAGGGCAGGTCCGAGCAGTACTTC. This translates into CASSLVGQGRSEQYF.

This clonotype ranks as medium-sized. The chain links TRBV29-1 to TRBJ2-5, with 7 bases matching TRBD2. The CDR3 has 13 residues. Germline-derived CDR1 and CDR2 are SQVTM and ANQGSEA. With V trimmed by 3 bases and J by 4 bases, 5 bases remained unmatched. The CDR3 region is CSVDKGGIETQYF. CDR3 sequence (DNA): TGCAGCGTTGATAAGGGAGGGATAGAGACCCAGTACTTC.

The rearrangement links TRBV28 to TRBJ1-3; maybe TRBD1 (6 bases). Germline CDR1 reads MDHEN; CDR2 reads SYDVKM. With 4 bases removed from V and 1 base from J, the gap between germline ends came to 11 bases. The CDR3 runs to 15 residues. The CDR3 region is CASSSQGISGNTIYF. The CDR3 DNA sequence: TGTGCCAGCAGTTCCCAGGGGATATCTGGAAACACCATATATTTT.

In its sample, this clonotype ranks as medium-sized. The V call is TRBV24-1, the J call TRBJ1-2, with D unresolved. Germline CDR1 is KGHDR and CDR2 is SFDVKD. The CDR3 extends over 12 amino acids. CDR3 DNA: TGTGCACCCGCAGGACCTAACTATGGCTACACCTTC. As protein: CAPAGPNYGYTF.

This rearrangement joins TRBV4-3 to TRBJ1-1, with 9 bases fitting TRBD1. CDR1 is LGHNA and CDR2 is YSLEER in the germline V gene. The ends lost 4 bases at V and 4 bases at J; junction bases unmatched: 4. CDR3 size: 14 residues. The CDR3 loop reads CASSRGQGSTEAFF. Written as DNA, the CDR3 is TGCGCCAGCAGCCGGGGACAGGGTTCCACTGAAGCTTTCTTT.

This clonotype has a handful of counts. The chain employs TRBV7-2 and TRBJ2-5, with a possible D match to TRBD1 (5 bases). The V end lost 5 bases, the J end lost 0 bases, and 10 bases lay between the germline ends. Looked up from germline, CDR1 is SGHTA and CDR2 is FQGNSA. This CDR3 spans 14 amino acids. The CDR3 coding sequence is TGTGCCAGCAGCGTCAGGGTGTACCAAGAGACCCAGTACTTC. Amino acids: CASSVRVYQETQYF.

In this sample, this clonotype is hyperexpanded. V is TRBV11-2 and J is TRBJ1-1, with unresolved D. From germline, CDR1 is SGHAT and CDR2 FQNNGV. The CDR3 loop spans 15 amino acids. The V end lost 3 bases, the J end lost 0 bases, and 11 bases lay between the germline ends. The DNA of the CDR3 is TGTGCCAGCAGCTTTAACAGCCTAATGAACACTGAAGCTTTCTTT. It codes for CASSFNSLMNTEAFF.

The chain's CDR3 is CASRGSTYEQYF. The CDR3, as DNA: TGCGCCAGCAGGGGATCGACCTACGAGCAGTACTTC. The chain is built from TRBV5-1 and TRBJ2-7; no clear D gene. The CDR3 length is 12 residues. V was trimmed by 5 bases and J by 2 bases, leaving 8 bases between them. Germline CDR1 and CDR2: SGHRS and YFSETQ.

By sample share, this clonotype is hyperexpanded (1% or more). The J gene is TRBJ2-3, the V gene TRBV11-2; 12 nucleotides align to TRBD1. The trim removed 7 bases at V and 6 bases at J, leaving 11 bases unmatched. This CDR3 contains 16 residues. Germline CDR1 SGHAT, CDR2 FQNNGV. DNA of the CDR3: TGTGCCAGCACCCGATGGGGGACAGGGGGCGCGGATACGCAGTATTTT. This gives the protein CASTRWGTGGADTQYF.

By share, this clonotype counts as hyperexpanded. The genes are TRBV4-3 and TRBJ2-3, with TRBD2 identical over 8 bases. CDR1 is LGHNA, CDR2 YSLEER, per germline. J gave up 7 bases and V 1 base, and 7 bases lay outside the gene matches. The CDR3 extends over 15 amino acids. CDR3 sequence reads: CASSQAGTSGHTQYF. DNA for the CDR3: TGCGCCAGCAGCCAAGCGGGAACTAGCGGACATACGCAGTATTTT.

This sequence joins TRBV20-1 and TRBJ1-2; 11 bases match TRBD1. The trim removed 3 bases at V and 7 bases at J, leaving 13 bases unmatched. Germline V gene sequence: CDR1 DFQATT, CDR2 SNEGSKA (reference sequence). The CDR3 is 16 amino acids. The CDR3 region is CSASKGLGQGAGGYTF. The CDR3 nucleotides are TGCAGTGCTAGTAAAGGTCTCGGACAGGGGGCAGGTGGCTACACCTTC.

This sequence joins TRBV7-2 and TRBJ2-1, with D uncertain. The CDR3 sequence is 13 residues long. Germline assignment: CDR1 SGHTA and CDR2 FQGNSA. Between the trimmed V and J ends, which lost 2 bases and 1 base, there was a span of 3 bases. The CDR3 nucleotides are TGTGCCAGCAGCTTACGTTCCTACAATGAGCAGTTCTTC. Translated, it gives CASSLRSYNEQFF.

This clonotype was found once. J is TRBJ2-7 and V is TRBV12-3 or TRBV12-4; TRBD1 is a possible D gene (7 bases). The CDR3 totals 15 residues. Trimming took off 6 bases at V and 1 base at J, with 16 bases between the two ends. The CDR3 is CASRPRGAPSYEQYF. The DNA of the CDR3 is TGTGCCAGCAGGCCCAGGGGGGCGCCTTCCTACGAGCAGTACTTC.

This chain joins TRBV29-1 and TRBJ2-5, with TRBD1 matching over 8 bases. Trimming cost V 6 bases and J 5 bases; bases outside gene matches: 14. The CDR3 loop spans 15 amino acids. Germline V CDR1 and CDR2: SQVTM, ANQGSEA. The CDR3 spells CSVAPGQGWWETQYF. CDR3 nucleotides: TGCAGCGTGGCTCCCGGACAGGGCTGGTGGGAGACCCAGTACTTC.

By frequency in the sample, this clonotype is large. In nucleotides, the CDR3 is TGTGCCAGCAGCCCATACCCAGGACAGGGAGCTTTCTTT. Translated: CASSPYPGQGAFF. The rearrangement uses TRBV9 and TRBJ1-1; 8 bases map to TRBD1. The CDR3 totals 13 residues. J was trimmed by 10 bases and V by 4 bases; bases with no gene match: 9. The germline V gene has CDR1 SGDLS and CDR2 YYNGEE.

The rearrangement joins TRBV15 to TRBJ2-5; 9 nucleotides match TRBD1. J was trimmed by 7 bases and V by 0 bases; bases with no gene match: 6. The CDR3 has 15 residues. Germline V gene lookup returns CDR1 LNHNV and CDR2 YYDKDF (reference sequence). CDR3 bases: TGTGCCACCAGCAGAGAGGGGAGACAGGGGGGGACCCAGTACTTC. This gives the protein CATSREGRQGGTQYF.

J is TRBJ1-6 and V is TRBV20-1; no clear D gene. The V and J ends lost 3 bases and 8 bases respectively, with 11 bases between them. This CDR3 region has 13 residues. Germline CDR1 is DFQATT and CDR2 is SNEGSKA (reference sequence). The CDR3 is CSASMGFDSPLHF. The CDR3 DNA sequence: TGCAGTGCTAGTATGGGTTTTGATTCACCCCTCCACTTT.

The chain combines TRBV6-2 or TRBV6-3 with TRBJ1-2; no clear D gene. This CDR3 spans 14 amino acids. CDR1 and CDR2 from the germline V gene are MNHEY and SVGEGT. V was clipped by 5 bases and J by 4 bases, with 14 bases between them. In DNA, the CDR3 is TGTGCCAGCAGTGCCACCTGGGGTAGCTATGGCTACACCTTC. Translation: CASSATWGSYGYTF.

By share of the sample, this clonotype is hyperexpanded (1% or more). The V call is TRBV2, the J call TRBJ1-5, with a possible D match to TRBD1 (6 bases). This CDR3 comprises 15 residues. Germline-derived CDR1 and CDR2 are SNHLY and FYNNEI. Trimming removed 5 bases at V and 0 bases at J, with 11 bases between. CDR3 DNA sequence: TGTGCCAGCAGTATCACAGGGTATAGCAATCAGCCCCAGCATTTT. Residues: CASSITGYSNQPQHF.

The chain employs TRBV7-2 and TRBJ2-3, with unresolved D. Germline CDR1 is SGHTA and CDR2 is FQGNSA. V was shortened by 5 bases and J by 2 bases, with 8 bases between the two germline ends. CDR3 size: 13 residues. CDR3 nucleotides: TGTGCCAGCAGCGTAAGGTACACAGATACGCAGTATTTT. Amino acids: CASSVRYTDTQYF.

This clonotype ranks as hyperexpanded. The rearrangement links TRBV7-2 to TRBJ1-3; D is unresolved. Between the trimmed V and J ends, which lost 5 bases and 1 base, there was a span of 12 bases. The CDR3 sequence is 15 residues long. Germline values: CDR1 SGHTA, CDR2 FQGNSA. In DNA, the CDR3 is TGTGCCAGCAGCATTCGGACCGGGTCTGGAAACACCATATATTTT. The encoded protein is CASSIRTGSGNTIYF.

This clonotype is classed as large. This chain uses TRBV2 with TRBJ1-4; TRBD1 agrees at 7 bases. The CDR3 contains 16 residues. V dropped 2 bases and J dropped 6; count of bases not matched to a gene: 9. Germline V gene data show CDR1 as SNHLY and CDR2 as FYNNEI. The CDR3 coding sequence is TGTGCCAGCAGTGAAATCGCGACAGGGTGGGATGAAAAACTGTTTTTT. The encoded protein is CASSEIATGWDEKLFF.

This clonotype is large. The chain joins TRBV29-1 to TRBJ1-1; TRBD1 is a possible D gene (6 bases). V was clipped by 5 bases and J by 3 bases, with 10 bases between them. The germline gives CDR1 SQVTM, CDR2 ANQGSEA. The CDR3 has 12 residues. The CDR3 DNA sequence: TGCAGCGTTATAGAGGGGGACACTGAAGCTTTCTTT. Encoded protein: CSVIEGDTEAFF.

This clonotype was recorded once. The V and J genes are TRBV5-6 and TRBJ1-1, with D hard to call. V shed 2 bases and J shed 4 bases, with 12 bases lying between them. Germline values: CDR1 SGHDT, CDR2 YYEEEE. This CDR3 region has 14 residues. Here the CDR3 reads CASSFSPSGTEAFF. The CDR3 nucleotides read TGTGCCAGCAGCTTTTCTCCTAGCGGCACTGAAGCTTTCTTT.

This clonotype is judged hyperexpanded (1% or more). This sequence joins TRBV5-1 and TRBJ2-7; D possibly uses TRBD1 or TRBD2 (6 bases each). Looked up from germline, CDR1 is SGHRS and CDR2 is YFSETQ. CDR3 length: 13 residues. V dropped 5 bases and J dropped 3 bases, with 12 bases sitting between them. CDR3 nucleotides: TGCGCCAGCAGGCCAGGGGAGGTCTACGAGCAGTACTTC. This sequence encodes CASRPGEVYEQYF.